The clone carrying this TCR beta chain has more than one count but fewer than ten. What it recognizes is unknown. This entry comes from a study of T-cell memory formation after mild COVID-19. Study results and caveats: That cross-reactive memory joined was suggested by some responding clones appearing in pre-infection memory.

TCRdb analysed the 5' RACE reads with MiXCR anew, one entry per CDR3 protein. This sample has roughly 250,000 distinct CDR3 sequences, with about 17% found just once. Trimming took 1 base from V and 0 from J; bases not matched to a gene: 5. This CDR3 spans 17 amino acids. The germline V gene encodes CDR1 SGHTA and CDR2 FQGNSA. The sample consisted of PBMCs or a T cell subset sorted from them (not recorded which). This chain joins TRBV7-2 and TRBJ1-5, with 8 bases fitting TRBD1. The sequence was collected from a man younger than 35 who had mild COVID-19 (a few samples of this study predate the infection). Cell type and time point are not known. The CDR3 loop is CASSLGQGAYSNQPQHF. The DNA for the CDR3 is TGTGCCAGCAGCTTAGGGCAGGGGGCTTATAGCAATCAGCCCCAGCATTTT. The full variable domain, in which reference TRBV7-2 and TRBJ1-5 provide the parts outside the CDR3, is GAGVSQSPSNKVTEKGKDVELRCDPISGHTALYWYRQSLGQGLEFLIYFQGNSAPDKSGLPSDRFSAERTGGSVSTLTIQRTQQEDSAVYLCASSLGQGAYSNQPQHFGDGTRLSIL.